This entry is about one TCR beta chain. This sample was included in a study of blood T cell repertoires in COVID-19. Study at large: Collection of acute and convalescent COVID-19 samples took place in the United States, Italy and Spain. The cDNA or gDNA used as material had been derived from T cells, B-cell-depleted T cells, or PBMCs.

The age range of participants was 18 to 89 years, with residence in under 25 US areas. CDR1 MGHDK and CDR2 SYGVNS come from the germline V gene. There are 17 residues in the CDR3. V was pared by 1 base and J by 0 bases, with 10 bases between. Assay used: immunoSEQ multiplex PCR; TCRdb lists only in-frame clones, some missing. The data hold a few hundred thousand clones, with about 90% observed a single time. The chain combines TRBV25-1 with TRBJ1-6; D gene uncertain. The specimen sequenced was PBMCs or T cells enriched from blood (not recorded which). This TCR was recovered from a woman aged 45-65 years who had been exposed to COVID-19. The CDR3 DNA reads as TGTGCCAGCAGTGAATCGGGGAAGAGCTCCTATAATTCACCCCTCCACTTT. Protein product: CASSESGKSSYNSPLHF.